The entry below describes one T cell receptor (beta chain). The target antigen is unknown. Libraries were prepared by immunoSEQ multiplex PCR; TCRdb keeps only in-frame clonotypes and omits some of them. The table records fewer than 40,000 clones, approximately 90% of them present only once. This sample is part of a study of T cells in tuberculosis. Turning to the study itself: CD1B tetramers identified T cells specific for mycobacterial lipid GMM. Samples predate treatment or fall within its first 7 days. Findings and caveats of the study: Samples were chosen by availability of cryopreserved specimens.

Regarding time point: new active TB diagnosis, blood taken before or within 7 days of starting treatment. Patients were newly diagnosed, HIV-seronegative, and aged 18 or older. The specimen comprised PBMCs, sampled at tuberculosis diagnosis. This clonotype originated in an adult with tuberculosis.

CDR3 residues: CASSIGSPYYGYTF. CDR3 bases: TGTGCCAGTAGTATCGGGTCGCCCTACTATGGCTACACCTTC. This rearrangement joins TRBV19 to TRBJ1-2; no definite D call. Germline V lookup: CDR1 LNHDA, CDR2 SQIVND (reference sequence). The V gene lost 3 bases and the J gene lost 3 bases, with 11 bases spanning the gap. The CDR3 sequence is 14 residues long. Complete variable domain (other parts from reference TRBV19 and TRBJ1-2): DGGITQSPKYLFRKEGQNVTLSCEQNLNHDAMYWYRQDPGQGLRLIYYSQIVNDFQKGDIAEGYSVSREKKESFPLTVTSAQKNPTAFYLCASSIGSPYYGYTFGSGTRLTVV.